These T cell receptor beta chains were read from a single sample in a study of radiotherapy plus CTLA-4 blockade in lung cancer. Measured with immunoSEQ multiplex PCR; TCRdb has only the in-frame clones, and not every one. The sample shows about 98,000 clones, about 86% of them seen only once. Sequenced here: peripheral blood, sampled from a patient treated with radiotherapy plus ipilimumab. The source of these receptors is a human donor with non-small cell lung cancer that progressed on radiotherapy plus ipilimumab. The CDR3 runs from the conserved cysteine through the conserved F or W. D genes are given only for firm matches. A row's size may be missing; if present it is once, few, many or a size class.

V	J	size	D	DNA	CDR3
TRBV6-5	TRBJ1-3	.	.	TGTGCCAGCAGTTCGGACGGGACACCAGGAAACACCATATATTTT	CASSSDGTPGNTIYF
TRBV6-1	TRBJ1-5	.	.	TGTGCCAGCAGTGAACTAGGGACTCACAGCAATCAGCCCCAGCATTTT	CASSELGTHSNQPQHF
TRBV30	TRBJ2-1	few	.	TGTGCCTGGAGTGTAGGTTATAACCGGGATGAGCAGTTCTTC	CAWSVGYNRDEQFF
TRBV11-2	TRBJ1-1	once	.	TGTGCCAGCAGTCGGGCCCTTCCTACGGGCACTGAAGCTTTCTTT	CASSRALPTGTEAFF
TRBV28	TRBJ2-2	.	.	TGTGCCAGCAGCCGCCCCCCCTCCGGGGAGCTGTTTTTT	CASSRPPSGELFF
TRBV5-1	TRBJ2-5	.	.	TGCGCCAGCAGGGGAACAAGGCTGGAGACCCAGTACTTC	CASRGTRLETQYF
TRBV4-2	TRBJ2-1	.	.	TGTGCCAGCAGCCAAGTAGCGACTAGCTCCTACAATGAGCAGTTCTTC	CASSQVATSSYNEQFF
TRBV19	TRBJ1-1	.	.	TGTGCCAGTAGTCTTCAAAGGGGGACTGAAGCTTTCTTT	CASSLQRGTEAFF
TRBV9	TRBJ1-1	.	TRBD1	TGTGCCAGCAGCCCCCGGACAGGGCCTCCCCTCACTGAAGCTTTCTTT	CASSPRTGPPLTEAFF
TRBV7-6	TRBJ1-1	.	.	TGTGCCAGCAGCCTAAGGGGGAACACTGAAGCTTTCTTT	CASSLRGNTEAFF
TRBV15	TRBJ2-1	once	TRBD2	TGTGCCACCCAAACCGGGTATAGCGGGGGGGTCAATGAGCAGTTCTTC	CATQTGYSGGVNEQFF
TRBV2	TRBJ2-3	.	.	TGTGCCAGCTCCCGTGAGGACTACCCGGGGGATACGCAGTATTTT	CASSREDYPGDTQYF
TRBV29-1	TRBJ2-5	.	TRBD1	TGCAGCGCCGAGACGGACAGGGAACAAGAGACCCAGTACTTC	CSAETDREQETQYF
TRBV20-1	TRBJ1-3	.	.	TGCAGTGCCCGAGCCCGTAACACCATATATTTT	CSARARNTIYF
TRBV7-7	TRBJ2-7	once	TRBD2	TGTGCTAGCAGCTCGGGACTAGCGGGAAACGAGCAGTACTTC	CASSSGLAGNEQYF
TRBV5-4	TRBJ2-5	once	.	TGTGCCAGCAGGGCGGCGGGCGGTGAGACCCAGTACTTC	CASRAAGGETQYF
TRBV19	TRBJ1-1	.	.	TGTGCCAGTAGTCGGACGGTGCAGAACACTGAAGCTTTCTTT	CASSRTVQNTEAFF
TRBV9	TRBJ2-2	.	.	TGTGCCAGCAGCAGGGAACCCCCGCAGCGGAGGGCGAACACCGGGGAGCTGTTTTTT	CASSREPPQRRANTGELFF
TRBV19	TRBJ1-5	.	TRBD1	TGTGCCAGTAGTAGTGGGGGACAGGGGTCTGGTAGCAATCAGCCCCAGCATTTT	CASSSGGQGSGSNQPQHF
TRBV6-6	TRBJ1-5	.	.	TGTGCCAGCAGTCAAGACAGAGCCCCTTGGGATCAGCCCCAGCATTTT	CASSQDRAPWDQPQHF
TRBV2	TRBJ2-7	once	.	TGTGCCAGCACCCGCGGGGCTCCCTACGAGCAGTACTTC	CASTRGAPYEQYF
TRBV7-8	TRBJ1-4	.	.	TGTGCCAGCAGCCGAGGGACATCCCTCGGTAATGAAAAACTGTTTTTT	CASSRGTSLGNEKLFF
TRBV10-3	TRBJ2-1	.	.	TGTGCCATGGGGAGGAGCAATGAGCAGTTCTTC	CAMGRSNEQFF
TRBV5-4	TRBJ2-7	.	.	TGTGCCAGCAGCATAGGGAGCTCCTACGAGCAGTACTTC	CASSIGSSYEQYF
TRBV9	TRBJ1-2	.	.	TGTGCCAGCAGCCCTCAAAAAGGGGGCTACACCTTC	CASSPQKGGYTF
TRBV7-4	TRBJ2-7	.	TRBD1	TGTGCCAGCAGCTCCCGCTTCAGGGGGCCGGTTACCTACGAGCAGTACTTC	CASSSRFRGPVTYEQYF
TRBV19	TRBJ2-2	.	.	TGTGCCAGTAGTCAAACGTCCACAGGGGAGGGCTGGTCTGGGGAGCTGTTTTTT	CASSQTSTGEGWSGELFF
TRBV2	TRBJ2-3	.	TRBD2	TGTGCCAGCAGTGAAGCCCTAGCGGTAGATACGCAGTATTTT	CASSEALAVDTQYF
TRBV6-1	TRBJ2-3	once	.	TGTGCCAGCAGGAAAATTACTCTAGCTCCAGATACGCAGTATTTT	CASRKITLAPDTQYF
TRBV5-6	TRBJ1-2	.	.	TGTGCCAGCAGCTTTCTCGCCGACTATGGCTACACCTTC	CASSFLADYGYTF
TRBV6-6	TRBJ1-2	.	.	TGTGCCAGCAGTCGTGCCCAGACAGGCCAGTGGGGCTACACCTTC	CASSRAQTGQWGYTF
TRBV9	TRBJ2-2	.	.	TGTGCCAGCAGCGTAGCGTCAGAATGGCGCACCGGGGAGCTGTTTTTT	CASSVASEWRTGELFF
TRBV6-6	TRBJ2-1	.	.	TGTGCCAGCAGTTACTCGAAGTATGCGAATGAGCAGTTCTTC	CASSYSKYANEQFF
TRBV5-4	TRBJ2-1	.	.	TGTGCCAGCAGCTTAGCGGACTACAATGAGCAGTTCTTC	CASSLADYNEQFF
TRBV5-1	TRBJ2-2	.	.	TGCGCCAGCAGCTTAGGGACACCGAACACCGGGGAGCTGTTTTTT	CASSLGTPNTGELFF
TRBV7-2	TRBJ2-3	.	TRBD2	TGTGCCAGCAGCCCCGACGGGAGGGCCACAGATACGCAGTATTTT	CASSPDGRATDTQYF
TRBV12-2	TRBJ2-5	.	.	TGTGCAAGTCGCCCAACAATGGTCCAGGTCGTGGAGACCCAGTACTTC	CASRPTMVQVVETQYF
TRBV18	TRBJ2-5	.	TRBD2	TGTGCCAGCTCACCAACTAGCGGGAGTGAAGAGACCCAGTACTTC	CASSPTSGSEETQYF
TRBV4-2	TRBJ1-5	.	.	TGTGCCAGCAGCCAAGATGACCAGGTTCCACCCCTCAATCAGCCCCAGCATTTT	CASSQDDQVPPLNQPQHF
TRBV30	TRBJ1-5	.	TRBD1	TGTGCCTGGAGTCACCGGACAGGCGCTCAGCCCCAGCATTTT	CAWSHRTGAQPQHF
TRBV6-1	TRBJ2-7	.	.	TGTGCCAGCAGTAGCGGAGACCTAGGGGGCTACGAGCAGTACTTC	CASSSGDLGGYEQYF
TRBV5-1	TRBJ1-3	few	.	TGCGCCAGCAGCTCTGGAAACACCATATATTTT	CASSSGNTIYF
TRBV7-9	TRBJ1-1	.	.	TGTGCCAGCAGACCCCCCTGGGCGGGGCCTGAAGCTTTCTTT	CASRPPWAGPEAFF
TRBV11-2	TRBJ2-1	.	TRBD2	TGTGCCAGCAGCTTTGTAGCGGGAGGGGGTGATGAGCAGTTCTTC	CASSFVAGGGDEQFF
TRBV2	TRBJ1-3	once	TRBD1	TGTGCCAGCAGTGAAGCCCCTGGACAGGCGGAACGAAACACCATATATTTT	CASSEAPGQAERNTIYF